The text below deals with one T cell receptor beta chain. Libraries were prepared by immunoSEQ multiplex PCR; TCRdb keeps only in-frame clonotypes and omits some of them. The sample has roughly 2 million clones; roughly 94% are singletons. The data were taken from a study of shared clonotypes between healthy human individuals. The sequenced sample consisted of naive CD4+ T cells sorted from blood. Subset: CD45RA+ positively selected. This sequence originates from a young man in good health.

CDR3 residues: CASSSRLAGGPGTDTQYF. The CDR3 DNA reads TGTGCCAGCAGTTCCCGACTAGCGGGAGGGCCGGGGACAGATACGCAGTATTTT. The rearrangement links TRBV11-2 to TRBJ2-3; 14 bases match TRBD2. CDR3 length: 18 residues. The V segment lost 6 bases and the J segment 3 bases; nucleotides outside the gene matches: 11. Germline assignment: CDR1 SGHAT and CDR2 FQNNGV.